This section outlines one TCR beta chain sequence together with its context. This sample was included in a study of molecular identifiers for immune sequencing clone quantification. Naive CD8 T cells were sorted, and the gate applied was CD8+CD4-CCR7+CD45RA+. TCRdb itself ran the PCR reads through MiXCR, one entry per CDR3 protein. This sample has 550,000 to 750,000 distinct CDR3 sequences; just under 20% occur once, and the top ten carry roughly 0.9%. The CDR3 has 15 amino acids. The chain combines TRBV5-3 with TRBJ2-3; 10 bases are a match to TRBD2. TRBV5-3 is an open reading frame, and its role is uncertain. This TCR derives from a human donor in good health. Some libraries in this study had Jurkat cell RNA spiked in. The sample comprised naive CD8+ T cells from blood, with Jurkat cell RNA spiked in. Subset described: FACS-sorted CD8+CD4-CCR7+CD45RA+ naive T cells. CDR3 coding DNA: TGTGTCAGCAGCCCGCGGACTAGCGGAACAGATACGCAGTATTTT. It yields the protein CVSSPRTSGTDTQYF.